These T cell receptor beta chains were read from a single sample in a study of cytomegalovirus exposure and HLA in healthy donors. Assay used: immunoSEQ multiplex PCR; TCRdb lists only in-frame clones, some missing. The profile shows more than 95,000 clones, roughly nine tenths of them singletons. Sequencing was performed on PBMCs. Receptor source: a woman under 30 in good health and CMV-seronegative. The CDR3 runs from the conserved cysteine through the conserved F or W. Each record gives: D gene, V gene, clone size, J gene, CDR3 protein, CDR3 DNA. The D gene is left open where the match is weak. For some rows the clone size is stated as once, few or many, or as a class when expanded; others skip it.

>TRBD2|TRBV7-9|.|TRBJ2-7
CASSPGTSTYEQYF
TGTGCCAGCAGCCCCGGGACTAGTACCTACGAGCAGTACTTC
>.|TRBV11-3|.|TRBJ1-2
CASRRDSNYGYTF
TGTGCCAGCAGACGTGACAGTAACTATGGCTACACCTTC
>TRBD1|TRBV6-5|.|TRBJ1-2
CASSPTGDGYTF
TGTGCCAGCAGCCCGACAGGGGATGGCTACACCTTC
>TRBD1|TRBV7-6|.|TRBJ2-1
CASSQYPKDRVEQFF
TGTGCCAGCAGCCAATATCCTAAGGACAGGGTTGAGCAGTTCTTC
>TRBD2|TRBV2|.|TRBJ2-3
CASMGLETDTQYF
TGTGCCAGCATGGGACTAGAAACAGATACGCAGTATTTT
>.|TRBV28|.|TRBJ1-4
CASSLGRATNEKLFF
TGTGCCAGCAGTTTGGGGCGTGCAACTAATGAAAAACTGTTTTTT
>.|TRBV6-1|few|TRBJ2-7
CASRLVASYEQYF
TGTGCCAGCAGATTGGTGGCCTCCTACGAGCAGTACTTC
>TRBD1|TRBV11-2|once|TRBJ2-2
CASSSLLWDRVSGELFF
TGTGCCAGCAGCTCCCTCCTTTGGGACAGGGTGTCCGGGGAGCTGTTTTTT
>.|TRBV18|.|TRBJ2-2
CASSPSTGNIGELFF
TGTGCCAGCTCACCTTCAACAGGGAACATCGGGGAGCTGTTTTTT
>TRBD2|TRBV15|.|TRBJ2-7
CATRLGLAGSYEQYF
TGTGCCACCAGACTGGGACTAGCGGGCTCCTACGAGCAGTACTTC
>TRBD2|TRBV5-1|.|TRBJ2-2
CASSLVPGLANSNTGELFF
TGCGCCAGCAGCTTGGTCCCGGGACTAGCGAATAGTAACACCGGGGAGCTGTTTTTT
>.|TRBV2|.|TRBJ2-7
CASGAGGTYEQYF
TGTGCCAGCGGGGCAGGGGGGACCTACGAGCAGTACTTC
>TRBD2|TRBV19|.|TRBJ2-1
CASSYSGSVHEQFF
TGTGCCAGTAGCTATAGCGGGTCCGTACATGAGCAGTTCTTC
>TRBD2|TRBV18|few|TRBJ2-7
CASSLAGGSYEQYF
TGTGCCAGCTCCCTCGCGGGAGGGTCCTACGAGCAGTACTTC
>TRBD2|TRBV7-9|.|TRBJ2-1
CASSRSGRDNYNEQFF
TGTGCCAGCAGCCGCAGCGGGAGGGATAACTACAATGAGCAGTTCTTC
>.|TRBV2|.|TRBJ2-3
CATLARADSSTDTQYF
TGTGCTACCCTTGCGCGAGCGGATAGTAGCACAGATACGCAGTATTTT
>TRBD2|TRBV27|.|TRBJ2-3
CASSSQAGGLTDTQYF
TGTGCCAGCAGTTCTCAAGCGGGAGGTTTAACAGATACGCAGTATTTT
>.|TRBV6-1|.|TRBJ2-7
CASSEKGLAPYEQYF
TGTGCCAGCAGTGAAAAGGGTCTAGCGCCCTACGAGCAGTACTTC
>.|TRBV5-1|.|TRBJ2-7
CASSSGLSSYEQYF
TGCGCCAGCAGCTCCGGACTAAGCTCCTACGAGCAGTACTTC
>.|TRBV4-1|.|TRBJ2-3
CASSQDLTRSTDTQYF
TGCGCCAGCAGCCAAGATCTTACACGTAGCACAGATACGCAGTATTTT
>.|TRBV7-9|.|TRBJ2-1
CASRAEGGYNEQFF
TGTGCCAGCAGGGCGGAAGGGGGATACAATGAGCAGTTCTTC
>.|TRBV9|.|TRBJ2-1
CASSVSGNNEQFF
TGTGCCAGCAGCGTGAGCGGCAACAATGAGCAGTTCTTC
>.|TRBV11-3|once|TRBJ2-5
CASSLGWTIALQETQYF
TGTGCCAGCAGCTTAGGATGGACTATAGCGTTACAAGAGACCCAGTACTTC
>TRBD1|TRBV7-6|.|TRBJ2-7
CASSWATGGDEQYF
TGTGCCAGCAGCTGGGCGACAGGGGGCGACGAGCAGTACTTC
>TRBD2|TRBV7-2|.|TRBJ2-5
CASSDGLAGGLTQYF
TGTGCCAGCAGCGATGGACTAGCGGGAGGGCTGACCCAGTACTTC
>TRBD2|TRBV11-3|once|TRBJ2-1
CASSLELAGGFDNEQFF
TGTGCCAGCAGCTTAGAACTAGCGGGGGGGTTTGACAATGAGCAGTTCTTC
>.|TRBV11-3|.|TRBJ2-5
CASSSRTGQETQYF
TGTGCCAGCAGCTCGCGTACAGGTCAAGAGACCCAGTACTTC
>TRBD1|TRBV28|.|TRBJ2-7
CASSLRGGGYEQYF
TGTGCCAGCAGCCTCAGAGGGGGCGGCTACGAGCAGTACTTC
>.|TRBV19|.|TRBJ2-7
CASSIGGGSSYEQYF
TGTGCCAGTAGTATCGGTGGGGGCAGCTCCTACGAGCAGTACTTC
>TRBD2|TRBV6-1|.|TRBJ2-5
CASSDPGLAGETQYF
TGTGCCAGCAGTGATCCGGGACTAGCGGGAGAGACCCAGTACTTC
>TRBD1|TRBV29-1|.|TRBJ1-1
CSVTGDLSAFF
TGCAGCGTTACAGGGGATTTGTCAGCTTTCTTT
>.|TRBV2|.|TRBJ2-2
CASSGERAGTGELFF
TGTGCCAGCAGTGGGGAGCGGGCCGGGACCGGGGAGCTGTTTTTT